This entry is about one T cell receptor beta chain. Its specific antigen is unknown. No base qualities exist here, and no much larger clone lies one base off it. The donors were healthy, HIV-negative adults with no recently reported acute infections or vaccinations. All donors were Caucasian adults living in Nashville, Tennessee, USA. Magnetic negative selection was used to enrich CD4+ T cells, after which naive cells were positively selected on CD45RA and the negative fraction became the memory subset. After blood collection by leukapheresis, PBMCs were isolated using Ficoll-Histopaque density gradient centrifugation and then cryopreserved in the vapor phase of liquid nitrogen. Analytical flow cytometry was used to check the purity and quantity of every magnetically sorted T cell population. Genomic DNA was isolated from every sorted fraction and measured by UV absorbance on a Nanodrop 2000c. Using the deep immunoSEQ assay, TCR CDR3 regions were amplified from genomic DNA by multiplex PCR. Extracted genomic DNA from each cell subset was distributed evenly across all wells of several immunoSEQ 96-well plates, and each plate was treated as a replicate. For sorted subsets, about 0.2 ug genomic DNA, equal to tens of thousands of T cell genomes, was loaded into each replicate PCR. The purified libraries were quantified using a Qubit 3.0 fluorometer, sized with a Bioanalyzer 2100, and then quantified again using the KAPA Library Quantification kit. Every immunoSEQ 96-well plate was sequenced on a dedicated single-read 150-cycle Illumina NextSeq 550 flow cell. Under the source paper's analysis protocol: The immunoSEQ output contained only junctional sequences without quality scores, so filtering could not match that applied to full-length reads. Sequences were annotated with PyIR, a Python wrapper for IgBLAST v1.9, using IMGT germline references to assign V/J genes and CDR3. Reads were removed for weak V/J assignments (E-value above 1e-6), missing CDR3, stop codons, out-of-frame junctions, or ambiguous translated residues. V3J clonotypes were defined as sequences sharing the same inferred V gene, J gene, and CDR3 amino acid sequence. To compute the percentage overlap between repertoires, the number of shared unique clonotypes was divided by the size of the smaller repertoire. RTK rarefaction, the Chao1 estimator, and Recon v2.1 estimates of unobserved clonotypes were used to assess repertoire richness. For all TCRbeta clonotypes obtained by the gDNA method from a handful of donors, generation probabilities were computed with OLGA. The immuneACCESS repertoire file appears here via TCRdb, limited to in-frame rearrangements. These files lack a portion of the clones; in checked studies, under half of the deficit traces to unresolved V genes, and the cause of the others is not known. That table supplies the V and J calls and clone size; D and trimming were determined from the DNA. Counted in this sample were more than 2 million clones; nearly 97% of them appeared once. Clones ranked in the top ten supply roughly 0.13% of the sample.

This record belongs to a study of shared clonotypes between healthy human individuals (dated by TCRdb to 2020 to 2022). With regard to the full study: Two women and a few men aged 18 to 49 years were included in the cohort. For each donor, CD4 naive and CD4 memory were each run on three plates, CD8 naive on two plates, and CD8 memory on one plate. To increase sequencing depth and limit assay-specific biases, different laboratories used diverse techniques to prepare libraries and sequence TCR repertoires. Per donor, leukapheresis produced somewhere between about 0.8 and 9 billion PBMCs. To estimate repertoire size and how much clonotypes are shared between individuals, the study performed deep sequencing of blood TCR repertoires from roughly five healthy adults.

The CDR3 numbers 14 residues from cysteine through phenylalanine. Only the CDR3 DNA is retained, 42 bases long and in frame from the first base. CDR1 SGHVS and CDR2 FQNEAQ are derived from the germline V gene. The V end loses 5 bases and the J end loses 6 bases, and a stretch of 15 bases separates them. The paper as a whole reports these results and caveats: Based on pairwise subsampling, the degree of clonotype sharing among donors was expected to be affected by sequencing depth. Sharing across a handful of donors was observed for around 5% of naive CD4, 3.5% of naive CD8, 2% to 2.5% of memory CD4, and roughly 0.4% of memory CD8 clonotypes. Higher generation probabilities were observed for clonotypes shared by all four sorted-subset donors than for non-shared clonotypes. Estimated clonotype richness was generally larger for naive than for memory subsets. Because the study included only a small number of donors, the genetic and exposure-history diversity represented was limited. Rarefaction of sorted-subset datasets indicated incomplete sequencing despite the large sequencing depth. Sampling was restricted to blood, and TCR repertoires in tissue are likely to differ from TCR repertoires in blood.

The rearranged chain carries TRBV7-8 and TRBJ2-3; tentative D gene TRBD2, with 5 bases matching. This sequence was found in a man between 18 and 29 years old in good health. The sequencing input was naive CD4+ T cells sorted from blood. What the cell subset or site label conveys for this sample: CD45RA+ positively selected. In nucleotide form, the sequence is TGTGCCAGCAGCCCAGGACTCAGTCCGGATACGCAGTATTTT. Its protein is CASSPGLSPDTQYF.